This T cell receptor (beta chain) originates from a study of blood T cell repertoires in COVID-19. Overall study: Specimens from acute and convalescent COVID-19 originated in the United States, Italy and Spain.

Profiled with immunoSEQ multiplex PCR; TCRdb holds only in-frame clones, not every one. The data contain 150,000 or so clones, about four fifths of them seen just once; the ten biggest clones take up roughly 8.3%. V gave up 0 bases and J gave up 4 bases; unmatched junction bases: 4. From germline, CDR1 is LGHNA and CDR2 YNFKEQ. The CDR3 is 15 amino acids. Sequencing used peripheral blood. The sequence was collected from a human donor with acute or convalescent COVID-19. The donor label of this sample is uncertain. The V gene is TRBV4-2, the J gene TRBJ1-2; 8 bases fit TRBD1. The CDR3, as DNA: TGTGCCAGCAGCCAAGAGAGAGGACAGGGCTATGGCTACACCTTC. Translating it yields CASSQERGQGYGYTF.